One TCR beta chain is described in this entry. The antigen remains unidentified. V was trimmed by 0 bases and J by 8 bases, leaving 14 bases between them. The CDR3 is made up of 14 amino acids. Germline CDR1 reads SGDLS; CDR2 reads YYNGEE. These data originate in a study of cytomegalovirus exposure and HLA in healthy donors. General study findings and limits: Researchers reported that a few CMV-associated chains were confirmed in vitro as CMV antigen-specific.

Use of 60 Vbeta and 13 Jbeta primers characterized the PCR. Sequencing was performed with immunoSEQ multiplex PCR; in TCRdb, only in-frame clones are kept and a portion is missing. This sample carries approximately 220,000 clones, over 70% of them seen once, and the ten largest clones take approximately 0.71%. This clonotype was obtained from a boy aged 2 to 9 in good health and CMV-seronegative. Source material: PBMCs. V and J are TRBV9 and TRBJ1-1; D perhaps matches TRBD1 (5 bases). The CDR3 sequence: CASSVAVKGPEAFF. CDR3 nucleotide sequence: TGTGCCAGCAGCGTAGCTGTAAAGGGGCCCGAAGCTTTCTTT.